This T cell receptor beta chain is drawn from a study of response to subunit inactivated influenza vaccine. TCRdb re-called the RT-PCR reads through MiXCR, storing one row per CDR3 protein. The repertoire holds about 520,000 distinct CDR3 sequences, about 25% seen once, with approximately 2% in the top ten. The CDR3 is 12 amino acids. Germline V gene sequence: CDR1 SEHNR, CDR2 FQNEAQ (reference sequence). This clonotype was observed a few times. Its antigen is unidentified. At one boundary the junction diverges from the germline segment, which might be a read error. Findings of the study overall: After each seasonal influenza vaccination, few new T cells are recruited, the authors suggested.

The source of this sequence is a man over 45 who received an inactivated influenza vaccine. The chain uses TRBV7-9 and TRBJ2-5; D remains unclear. The sample here was CD4+ T cells sorted from PBMCs, taken about 5 days after vaccination. CDR3 amino acids: CASSLIIENQYF. Here the CDR3 DNA reads TGTGCCAGCAGCTTGATTATAGAGAACCAGTACTTC.